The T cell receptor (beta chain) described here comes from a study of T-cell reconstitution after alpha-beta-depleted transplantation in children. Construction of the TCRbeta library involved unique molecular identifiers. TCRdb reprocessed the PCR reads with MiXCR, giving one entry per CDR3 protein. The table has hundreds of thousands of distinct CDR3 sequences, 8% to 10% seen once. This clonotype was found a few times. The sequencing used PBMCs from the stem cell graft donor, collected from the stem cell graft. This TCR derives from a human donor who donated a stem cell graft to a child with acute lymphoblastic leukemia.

CDR3 loop: CSAGGTANTEAFF. CDR3 in DNA: TGCAGTGCTGGCGGAACAGCGAACACTGAAGCTTTCTTT. V usage is TRBV20-1 and J usage is TRBJ1-1; D is ambiguous. Germline loops: CDR1 DFQATT, CDR2 SNEGSKA (reference sequence). This CDR3 is 13 amino acids long. The V end lost 5 bases, the J end lost 1 base, and 11 bases lay between the germline ends.